This TCR beta chain was captured in a study of Graves' ophthalmopathy and Graves' hyperthyroidism. The overall study: Before any treatment was given, at initial diagnosis, peripheral blood was collected.

Broader study findings: The model achieved about 70% sensitivity and over 72% specificity for ophthalmopathy progression.

The TCR beta CDR3 regions underwent amplification from RNA transcripts. HTBI primers served in a first-round RT-PCR, which a second-round multiplex PCR followed. TCRdb used MiXCR to reprocess the multiplex PCR reads, holding one entry per CDR3 protein. The table has 300,000 to 450,000 distinct CDR3 sequences, about 15% seen once. This clonotype was counted at least ten times. The target antigen is unknown. Between the trimmed V and J ends, which lost 2 bases and 5 bases, there was a span of 13 bases. Per the germline V gene, CDR1 is PRHDT and CDR2 is FYEKMQ (reference sequence). The CDR3 is 14 residues long.

Input material: peripheral blood. The J gene is TRBJ2-7, the V gene TRBV13; D is perhaps TRBD2 (5 bases). This receptor was identified in an adult woman with stable Graves' hyperthyroidism. Written as DNA, the CDR3 is TGTGCCAGCAGCTTATTCTTCGGGAACGACGAGCAGTACTTC. Translated, it gives CASSLFFGNDEQYF.